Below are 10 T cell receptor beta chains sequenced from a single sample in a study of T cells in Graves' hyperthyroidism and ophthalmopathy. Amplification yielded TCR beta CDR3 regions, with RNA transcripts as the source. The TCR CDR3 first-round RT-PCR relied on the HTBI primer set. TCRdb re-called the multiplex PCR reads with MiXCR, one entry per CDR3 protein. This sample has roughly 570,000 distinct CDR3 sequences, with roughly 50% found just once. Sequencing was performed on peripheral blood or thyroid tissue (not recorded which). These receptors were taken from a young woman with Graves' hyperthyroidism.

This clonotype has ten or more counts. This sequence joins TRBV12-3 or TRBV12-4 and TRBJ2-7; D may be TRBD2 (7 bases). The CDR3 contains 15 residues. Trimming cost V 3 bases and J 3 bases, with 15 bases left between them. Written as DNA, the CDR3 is TGTGCCAGCAGTTTGGTCGGGGGGCCCTTCTACGAGCAGTACTTC. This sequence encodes CASSLVGGPFYEQYF.

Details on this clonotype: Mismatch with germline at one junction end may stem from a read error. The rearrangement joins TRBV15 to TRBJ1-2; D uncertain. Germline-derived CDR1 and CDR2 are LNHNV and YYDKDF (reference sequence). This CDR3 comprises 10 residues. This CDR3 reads CATSPDGYTF. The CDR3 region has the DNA TGTGCCACCAGCCCGGATGGTTACACCTTC.

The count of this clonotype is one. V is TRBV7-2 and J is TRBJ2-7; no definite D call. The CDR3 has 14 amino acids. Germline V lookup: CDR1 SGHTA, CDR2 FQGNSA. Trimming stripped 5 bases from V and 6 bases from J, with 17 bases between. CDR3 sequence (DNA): TGTGCCAGCAGCCTGCGTCTGGTGGACGGCGAGCAGTACTTC. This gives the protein CASSLRLVDGEQYF. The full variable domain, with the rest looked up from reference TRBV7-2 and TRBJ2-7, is GAGVSQSPSNKVTEKGKDVELRCDPISGHTALYWYRQSLGQGLEFLIYFQGNSAPDKSGLPSDRFSAERTGGSVSTLTIQRTQQEDSAVYLCASSLRLVDGEQYFGPGTRLTVT.

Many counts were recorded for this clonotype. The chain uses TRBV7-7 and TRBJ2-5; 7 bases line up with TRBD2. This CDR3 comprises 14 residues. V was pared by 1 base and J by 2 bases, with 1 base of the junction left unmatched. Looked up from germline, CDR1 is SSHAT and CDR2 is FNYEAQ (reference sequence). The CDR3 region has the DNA TGTGCCAGCAGCTTAGAACTAGCGCAAGAGACCCAGTACTTC. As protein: CASSLELAQETQYF. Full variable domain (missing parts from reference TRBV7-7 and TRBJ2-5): GAGVSQSPRYKVTKRGQDVTLRCDPISSHATLYWYQQALGQGPEFLTYFNYEAQPDKSGLPSDRFSAERPEGSISTLTIQRTEQRDSAMYRCASSLELAQETQYFGPGTRLLVL.

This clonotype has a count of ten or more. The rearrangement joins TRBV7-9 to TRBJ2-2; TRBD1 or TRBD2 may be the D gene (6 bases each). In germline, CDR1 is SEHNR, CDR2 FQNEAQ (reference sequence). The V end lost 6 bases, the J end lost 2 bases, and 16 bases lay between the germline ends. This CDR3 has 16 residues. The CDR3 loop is CASRISGAANTGELFF. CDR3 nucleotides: TGTGCCAGCAGGATCTCGGGGGCCGCCAACACCGGGGAGCTGTTTTTT. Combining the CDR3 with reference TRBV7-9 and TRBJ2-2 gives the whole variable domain DTGVSQNPRHKITKRGQNVTFRCDPISEHNRLYWYRQTLGQGPEFLTYFQNEAQLEKSRLLSDRFSAERPKGSFSTLEIQRTEQGDSAMYLCASRISGAANTGELFFGEGSRLTVL.

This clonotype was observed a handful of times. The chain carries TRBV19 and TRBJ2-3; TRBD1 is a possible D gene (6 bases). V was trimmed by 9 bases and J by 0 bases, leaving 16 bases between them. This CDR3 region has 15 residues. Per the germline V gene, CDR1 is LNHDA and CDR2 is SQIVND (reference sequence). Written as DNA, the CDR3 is TGTGCCAGCAGACCACAGGGAACTAGCACAGATACGCAGTATTTT. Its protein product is CASRPQGTSTDTQYF.

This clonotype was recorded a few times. CDR3 amino acids: CASSLARGGAHYEQYF. CDR3 DNA sequence: TGTGCCAGCAGTTTAGCGAGGGGCGGGGCTCACTACGAGCAGTACTTC. The chain employs TRBV12-3 or TRBV12-4 and TRBJ2-7; TRBD2 might be the D (6 bases). The CDR3 runs 16 residues. Deletions cut 0 bases from V and 3 bases from J, with 15 bases between.

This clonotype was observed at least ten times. CDR3 sequence (DNA): TGCAGTGCTAGGGATTTAGCGGGAGATAACACCGGGGAGCTGTTTTTT. It is translated as CSARDLAGDNTGELFF. V usage is TRBV20-1 and J usage is TRBJ2-2; 9 positions agree with TRBD2. The V gene end was trimmed by 3 bases and the J gene end by 2 bases; junction bases not matched to a gene: 7. Germline CDR1 reads DFQATT; CDR2 reads SNEGSKA (reference sequence). The CDR3 has 16 residues.

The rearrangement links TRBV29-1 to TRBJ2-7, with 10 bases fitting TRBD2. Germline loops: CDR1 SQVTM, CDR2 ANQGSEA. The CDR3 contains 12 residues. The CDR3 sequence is CSMSGREGEQYF. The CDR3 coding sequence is TGCAGTATGAGCGGGAGGGAGGGGGAGCAGTACTTC.

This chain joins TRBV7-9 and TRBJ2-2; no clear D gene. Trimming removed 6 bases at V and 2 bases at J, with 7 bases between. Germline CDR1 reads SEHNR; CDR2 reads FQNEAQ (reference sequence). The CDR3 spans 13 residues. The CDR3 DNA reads TGTGCCAGCAGAGGAGAAAACACCGGGGAGCTGTTTTTT. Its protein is CASRGENTGELFF.